The T cell receptor beta chain described here comes from a study of resident and recirculating memory T cells in vitiligo (dated by TCRdb to 2016 to 2019). About the study as a whole: For TCR beta sequencing, epidermis was obtained by shave biopsy from two lesional and two nonlesional sites, and PBMCs were also collected, from each of a few stable vitiligo patients. Right before genomic DNA was extracted using the Qiagen DNeasy Blood & Tissue Kit, the samples were homogenized with no cell sorting step. The human TCR beta sequencing was designed to test whether specific clones found in lesional vitiligo skin differed from the clones found in nonlesional skin and in blood.

Vitiligo counted as stable when lesions had not changed during the previous 6 months. To count as stable, patients also needed to show no confetti depigmentation, which is a clinical sign of active vitiligo. Any patient who had received treatment in the previous three months was excluded. PBMCs were isolated from heparinized blood by Ficoll density gradient centrifugation and then flash-frozen. Cut back by 6 bases and 9 bases, the V and J ends lie 18 bases apart. From a lookup of the germline V gene (reference sequence), CDR1 and CDR2 are MNHEY and SMNVEV. Measured from the cysteine to the phenylalanine, the CDR3 is 13 residues long. Only the CDR3 portion is preserved as DNA: 39 bases, with reading frame beginning at the first base. Regarding this clone: Its specific antigen is unknown. No much larger clonotype is one base removed from it; base qualities were not supplied.

TCR beta chains were amplified from genomic DNA using the immunoSEQ hsTCRB kit. Sequencing of TCR beta libraries was performed on an Illumina MiSeq instrument by the immunoSEQ service. The published analysis was carried out like this. Repertoire data were analyzed using the immunoSEQ Analyzer. The immuneACCESS repertoire file appears here via TCRdb, limited to in-frame rearrangements. These files lack a portion of the clones; in checked studies, under half of the deficit traces to unresolved V genes, and the cause of the others is not known. The V and J calls and the clone size are those of that table, but D and trimming were determined from the DNA. For this sample the table gives around 78,000 clones, of which about 90% were detected only once. The ten largest clones add up to 4% to 5.5% of the sample. The research as a whole found: TCR sequences were not shared across biopsy sites or across patients, which suggests that different T cell clones infiltrate different lesions, a pattern described as private specificity. Mechanistic studies in the future are needed to assess how much the detected T cell clones and the human Trm pools versus Tcm pools each contribute. Clonality was not the same from one vitiligo lesion to another, and no unique dominant TCR clone turned up. By overlap and correlation analysis, no significant repertoire overlap was shown between biopsies, even within a single patient, except for each lesion compared with itself.

The TCR comes from a male donor with vitiligo. The sequenced sample consisted of blood. This sequence uses TRBV27 and TRBJ2-7, with the identity of the D gene unclear. The CDR3 has the sequence CASSPASRSGQYF. The nucleotide sequence reads as follows: TGTGCCAGCAGCCCGGCCTCCAGATCGGGGCAGTACTTC.